A selection of T cell receptor beta chains follows, all from one sample in a study of T cell responses to AZD1222 COVID-19 vaccine. The repertoire was sequenced with immunoSEQ multiplex PCR; TCRdb's copy has only in-frame clones and lacks some. The sample shows 40,000 to 55,000 clones, 65% to 90% of them seen only once. Sequencing was performed on peripheral blood, taken 28 days after the second AZD1222 dose. The receptors originated from an adult who received the AZD1222 COVID-19 vaccine. Both conserved end residues are part of each CDR3. A D gene is named only where the DNA matches it firmly.

D	V	J	CDR3
NA	TRBV27	TRBJ1-5	CASSPGSWTQPQHF
NA	TRBV30	TRBJ2-2	CAWSLQGPGELFF
NA	TRBV18	TRBJ1-6	CASSPVAAGSYNSPLHF
TRBD2	TRBV11-3	TRBJ2-1	CASSTRASGYNEQFF
NA	TRBV24-1	TRBJ2-5	CATSDKGKETQYF
TRBD1	TRBV28	TRBJ1-1	CASSSGQGFEAFF
NA	TRBV7-8	TRBJ1-3	CASSSDGLGGNTIYF
NA	TRBV9	TRBJ2-1	CASSPRAEGYNEQFF
NA	TRBV6-6	TRBJ2-2	CASTDLQANTGELFF
NA	TRBV11-1	TRBJ1-4	CASSSSVNEKLFF
NA	TRBV9	TRBJ2-1	CASSVGNRVHEQFF
NA	TRBV7-2	TRBJ2-1	CASSLGSGTEQFF
TRBD2	TRBV4-1	TRBJ2-3	CASSPLGGRRDTQYF
NA	TRBV3-1/TRBV3-2	TRBJ1-2	CASSQELGNYGYTF
NA	TRBV19	TRBJ2-1	CASTTVAGDTYNEQFF
NA	TRBV29-1	TRBJ2-7	CSATPKESYEQYF
NA	TRBV27	TRBJ1-5	CASSLLAGSNQPQHF
NA	TRBV19	TRBJ2-7	CASSPRGTLHEQYF
TRBD1	TRBV2	TRBJ2-7	CASRRDRDGEQYF
NA	TRBV5-4	TRBJ2-3	CASSLSQGSTDTQYF
NA	TRBV7-3	TRBJ2-1	CASSLGGTYNEQFF
NA	TRBV11-2	TRBJ2-7	CASSLIVSGYEQYF
NA	TRBV14	TRBJ2-7	CASSQATYEQYF
NA	TRBV28	TRBJ2-2	CASSLWQGVDTGELFF
NA	TRBV2	TRBJ2-1	CASLREVTAGGEQFF
TRBD1	TRBV4-1	TRBJ1-1	CASSRTGATNTEAFF
TRBD2	TRBV4-3	TRBJ2-7	CASSLTLALAGPSYEQYF
TRBD1	TRBV6-5	TRBJ2-1	CASSYSNRGPYNEQFF
TRBD1	TRBV27	TRBJ1-2	CASSLRTGRGYTF
TRBD1	TRBV19	TRBJ2-3	CASSIERTGVGTDTQYF
TRBD1	TRBV6-5	TRBJ1-6	CASSPQGGGSSPLHF
NA	TRBV2	TRBJ2-5	CASSGHHTQETQYF
NA	TRBV28	TRBJ1-3	CASGSETASGNTIYF
NA	TRBV18	TRBJ1-1	CASSLAATGNTEAFF
NA	TRBV11-3	TRBJ2-3	CASTDGNTDTQYF
NA	TRBV28	TRBJ2-7	CASRSSYEQYF
NA	TRBV5-4	TRBJ2-3	CATAWRASTDTQYF
TRBD1	TRBV7-2	TRBJ2-6	CASSSDRAGSGANVLTF
NA	TRBV9	TRBJ2-5	CASSLGTTPSETQYF
TRBD2	TRBV5-4	TRBJ2-2	CASSLPGGPIGELFF
TRBD1	TRBV7-9	TRBJ2-7	CASSDSRDRVDEQYF
TRBD2	TRBV27	TRBJ2-1	CASSLFAGGSYNEQFF